This entry lists 26 T cell receptor beta chains sequenced from one sample in a study of blood T cell repertoires in COVID-19 (dated by TCRdb to the early 2020s). The receptor library was made with the immunoSEQ multiplex PCR assay. The table was pulled from immuneACCESS by TCRdb, which kept in-frame rearrangements only. Such tables lose some clones; where checked, under half of the loss comes from unresolved V genes, and the rest has no known cause. The sample profile shows 120,000 to 150,000 clones; over 65% of them were found once. Clones ranked in the top ten supply about 5% of the sample. Sequenced sample: peripheral blood. The receptors were gathered from a human donor in a cohort sampled during active COVID-19.

This rearrangement joins TRBV4-1 to TRBJ1-2; maybe TRBD1 (6 bases). The CDR3 totals 13 residues. In germline, CDR1 is MGHRA, CDR2 YSYEKL. Trimming removed 3 bases at V and 6 bases at J, with 11 bases between. The CDR3 DNA sequence: TGCGCCAGCAGCCACGGACAGTTTGATGGCTACACCTTC. This translates into CASSHGQFDGYTF.

The V call is TRBV6-5, the J call TRBJ2-1, with 13 bases lining up with TRBD2. There are 14 residues in the CDR3. Trimming took 7 bases from V and 9 from J; bases not matched to a gene: 6. CDR1 MNHEY and CDR2 SVGAGI come from the germline V gene. The CDR3 protein is CASITSGRGGEQFF. The CDR3 DNA reads as TGTGCCAGCATAACTAGCGGGAGGGGGGGTGAGCAGTTCTTC.

The V gene is TRBV7-9, the J gene TRBJ1-1; 7 bases fit TRBD1. V lost 4 bases to trimming and J lost 5 bases; unmatched junction nucleotides: 4. The CDR3 is made up of 13 amino acids. From germline, CDR1 is SEHNR and CDR2 FQNEAQ (reference sequence). The chain's CDR3 is CASSSGTATEAFF. CDR3 sequence (DNA): TGTGCCAGCAGCTCCGGGACAGCTACTGAAGCTTTCTTT.

J is TRBJ1-2 and V is TRBV28; D may be TRBD1 (6 bases). The CDR3 consists of 14 residues. The germline V gene encodes CDR1 MDHEN and CDR2 SYDVKM. Trimming cost V 4 bases and J 3 bases, with 12 bases left between them. The CDR3 sequence: CASSSAQGHYGYTF. DNA for the CDR3: TGTGCCAGCAGTTCCGCACAGGGTCACTATGGCTACACCTTC.

V gene TRBV5-8 combines with J gene TRBJ2-6, with a possible D match to TRBD1 (6 bases). The germline V gene has CDR1 SGHTS and CDR2 YDEGEE. The CDR3 consists of 19 residues. The V gene lost 0 bases and the J gene lost 3 bases, with 19 bases spanning the gap. The CDR3 DNA follows: TGTGCCAGCAGCTTGGACACACATATACAGGGAAATGGGGCCAACGTCCTGACTTTC. It yields the protein CASSLDTHIQGNGANVLTF.

This clone was detected a few times. For the CDR3, the DNA is TGCAGCGTAGCCGCAAGGGGTTCCACAGGGGAGCAGTACTTC. This encodes CSVAARGSTGEQYF. This sequence joins TRBV29-1 and TRBJ2-7; the D gene is possibly TRBD1 (6 bases). With 6 bases removed from V and 7 bases from J, the gap between germline ends came to 22 bases. Per germline, CDR1 SQVTM and CDR2 ANQGSEA. This CDR3 has 14 amino acids.

V usage is TRBV9 and J usage is TRBJ2-3; TRBD2 aligns across 8 bases. Germline-derived CDR1 and CDR2 are SGDLS and YYNGEE. V lost 0 bases to trimming and J lost 2 bases; unmatched junction nucleotides: 2. The CDR3 extends over 15 amino acids. The CDR3 nucleotides are TGTGCCAGCAGCGTAGCGGGGGGGTTCACAGATACGCAGTATTTT. Its translation is CASSVAGGFTDTQYF.

The J gene is TRBJ1-6, the V gene TRBV6-5, with 10 positions matching TRBD1. The germline V gene encodes CDR1 MNHEY and CDR2 SVGAGI. After removal of 2 bases from V and 9 bases from J, the junction contained 4 bases not matched to a gene. This CDR3 comprises 15 residues. CDR3 in amino acids: CASSYRDRGASPLHF. The CDR3 DNA is TGTGCCAGCAGTTACCGGGACAGGGGTGCTTCACCCCTCCACTTT.

The CDR3 region is CSAIGVYEQFF. The CDR3 DNA sequence: TGCAGTGCTATAGGAGTATACGAGCAGTTCTTC. V gene TRBV20-1 combines with J gene TRBJ2-1; D unclear. The V gene lost 4 bases and the J gene lost 10 bases, with 11 bases spanning the gap. Germline V CDR1 and CDR2: DFQATT, SNEGSKA (reference sequence). This CDR3 region has 11 residues.

The chain is built from TRBV7-9 and TRBJ2-2, with TRBD1 identical over 9 bases. V dropped 3 bases and J dropped 2; count of bases not matched to a gene: 4. The CDR3 is made up of 16 amino acids. Germline V CDR1 and CDR2: SEHNR, FQNEAQ (reference sequence). Written as DNA, the CDR3 is TGTGCCAGCAGCTTGGGACAGGGAATCAACACCGGGGAGCTGTTTTTT. It codes for CASSLGQGINTGELFF.

This chain joins TRBV30 and TRBJ1-5; no definite D call. CDR1 is GTSNPN and CDR2 is SVGIG in the germline V gene (reference sequence). The V end lost 1 base, the J end lost 2 bases, and 9 bases lay between the germline ends. CDR3 length equals 14 residues. The CDR3 nucleotides read TGTGCCTGGAGTGGTAGCGGGCGCAATCAGCCCCAGCATTTT. This encodes CAWSGSGRNQPQHF.

The chain has TRBV28 and TRBJ1-1, with 9 bases lining up with TRBD1. This CDR3 spans 17 amino acids. Germline values: CDR1 MDHEN, CDR2 SYDVKM. V lost 2 bases to trimming and J lost 0 bases; unmatched junction nucleotides: 7. DNA for the CDR3: TGTGCCAGCAGTTTAAACAGGGGGCAAGTAGTGAACACTGAAGCTTTCTTT. This encodes CASSLNRGQVVNTEAFF.

The CDR3 loop is CASSPGRVDGYTF. In nucleotides, the CDR3 is TGTGCCAGCAGCCCTGGGAGGGTGGACGGCTACACCTTC. This chain links TRBV21-1 with TRBJ1-2. TRBV21-1 is noted as a pseudogene. The CDR3 totals 13 residues.

The chain combines TRBV19 with TRBJ2-2; 8 bases align to TRBD1. There are 13 residues in the CDR3. Germline CDR1 reads LNHDA; CDR2 reads SQIVND (reference sequence). The V and J ends lost 8 bases and 8 bases, in that order; junction bases with no gene match: 7. CDR3 nucleotides: TGTGCCAGTGGAGGACAGGGTGGGGGGGAGCTGTTTTTT. Its protein is CASGGQGGGELFF.

In this sample, this clone turned up once. The V gene is TRBV12-3 or TRBV12-4, the J gene TRBJ2-5; possible D gene TRBD1, 6 bases. The ends were cut back, 2 bases at V and 4 bases at J, with 8 bases in the middle. This CDR3 has 13 residues. The DNA of the CDR3 is TGTGCCAGCAGTTTACGAGGGGGAGAGACCCAGTACTTC. Translating gives CASSLRGGETQYF.

This chain connects TRBV20-1 to TRBJ1-4; tentatively, D is TRBD1 (5 bases). CDR1 and CDR2 (germline): DFQATT, SNEGSKA (reference sequence). The CDR3 has 13 amino acids. The V end was cut by 3 bases, the J end by 8 bases, with 13 bases between. The CDR3 nucleotides are TGCAGTGCTAGTGCAGGGAGGGGAGAAAAACTGTTTTTT. Translation gives CSASAGRGEKLFF.

The chain joins TRBV28 to TRBJ2-7, with 8 bases that match TRBD2. Germline-derived CDR1 and CDR2 are MDHEN and SYDVKM. There are 14 residues in the CDR3. V shed 3 bases and J 3 bases; nucleotides not matched to a gene: 4. The CDR3 coding sequence is TGTGCCAGCAGTTTCGGGGGGGCCAACTACGAGCAGTACTTC. This encodes CASSFGGANYEQYF.

The rearrangement links TRBV4-2 to TRBJ1-5; 8 bases align to TRBD1. Germline V gene data show CDR1 as LGHNA and CDR2 as YNFKEQ. After removal of 0 bases from V and 6 bases from J, the junction contained 10 bases not matched to a gene. This CDR3 region has 17 residues. CDR3 sequence reads: CASSQDQSGGIAQPQHF. The CDR3 coding sequence is TGTGCCAGCAGCCAAGATCAGTCAGGGGGCATAGCTCAGCCCCAGCATTTT.

This rearrangement joins TRBV5-8 to TRBJ2-1; D perhaps matches TRBD1 (6 bases). This CDR3 contains 16 residues. The ends were cut back, 1 base at V and 5 bases at J, with 16 bases in the middle. Germline CDR1 SGHTS, CDR2 YDEGEE. For the CDR3, the DNA is TGTGCCAGCAGCTTGTTCCGGCAGGGGAGTAACAATGAGCAGTTCTTC. Residues: CASSLFRQGSNNEQFF.

This chain uses TRBV12-5 with TRBJ2-1, with TRBD2 identical over 10 bases. CDR1 is LGHNT and CDR2 is FRNRAP in the germline V gene. The CDR3 spans 16 residues. V was clipped by 4 bases and J by 6 bases; unmatched bases: 9. The CDR3 coding sequence is TGTGCTAGTGGTTGGGGAACTAGCGGGACGGGCAATGAGCAGTTCTTC. Translating gives CASGWGTSGTGNEQFF.

The chain employs TRBV3-1 (or the pseudogene TRBV3-2) and TRBJ2-1; 7 positions agree with TRBD2. Germline CDR1 and CDR2: LGHDT and YNNKEL (reference sequence). The J segment lost 10 bases and the V segment lost 1 base, leaving 10 bases of the junction unmatched. The CDR3 runs to 15 residues. CDR3 sequence: CASSQVRAGAGEQFF. The CDR3 DNA is TGTGCCAGCAGCCAAGTCAGGGCGGGAGCGGGAGAGCAGTTCTTC.

This chain uses TRBV4-2 with TRBJ2-7; 9 bases fit TRBD2. This CDR3 is 15 amino acids long. V lost 4 bases to trimming and J lost 0 bases; unmatched junction nucleotides: 4. The germline gives CDR1 LGHNA, CDR2 YNFKEQ. Here the CDR3 reads CASSPRGGRSYEQYF. CDR3 sequence (DNA): TGTGCCAGCAGCCCGCGGGGGGGCCGCTCCTACGAGCAGTACTTC.

The chain carries TRBV28 and TRBJ2-6, with D tentatively TRBD1 (6 bases). The CDR3 runs to 16 residues. The ends were cut back, 5 bases at V and 0 bases at J, with 11 bases in the middle. Germline CDR1 MDHEN, CDR2 SYDVKM. CDR3 bases: TGTGCCAGCAGTGTGACAGGAAGCTCTGGGGCCAACGTCCTGACTTTC. The encoded protein is CASSVTGSSGANVLTF.

This rearrangement joins TRBV3-1 (or the pseudogene TRBV3-2) to TRBJ2-7, with D perhaps matching TRBD1 (6 bases). The CDR3 consists of 12 residues. Germline assignment: CDR1 LGHDT and CDR2 YNNKEL (reference sequence). V dropped 1 base and J dropped 6 bases, with 7 bases sitting between them. DNA for the CDR3: TGTGCCAGCAGCCAAGGCAGGGGCGAGCAGTACTTC. This codes for CASSQGRGEQYF.

This chain uses TRBV2 with TRBJ2-7; D is unresolved. The CDR3 covers 13 residues. From germline, CDR1 is SNHLY and CDR2 FYNNEI. Trimming pared 6 bases from V and 1 base from J, leaving 10 bases between. The CDR3, as DNA: TGTGCCAGCAGGGAACTTTCGTCCTACGAGCAGTACGTC. It specifies CASRELSSYEQYV.

J is TRBJ2-1 and V is TRBV4-1; weak D call: TRBD1 (6 bases). V dropped 3 bases and J dropped 7 bases, with 16 bases sitting between them. Germline lookup yields CDR1 MGHRA and CDR2 YSYEKL. CDR3 length: 15 amino acids. Written as DNA, the CDR3 is TGCGCCAGCAGCCATCCCGGGACACGACTTAATGAGCAGTTCTTC. Translated, it gives CASSHPGTRLNEQFF.